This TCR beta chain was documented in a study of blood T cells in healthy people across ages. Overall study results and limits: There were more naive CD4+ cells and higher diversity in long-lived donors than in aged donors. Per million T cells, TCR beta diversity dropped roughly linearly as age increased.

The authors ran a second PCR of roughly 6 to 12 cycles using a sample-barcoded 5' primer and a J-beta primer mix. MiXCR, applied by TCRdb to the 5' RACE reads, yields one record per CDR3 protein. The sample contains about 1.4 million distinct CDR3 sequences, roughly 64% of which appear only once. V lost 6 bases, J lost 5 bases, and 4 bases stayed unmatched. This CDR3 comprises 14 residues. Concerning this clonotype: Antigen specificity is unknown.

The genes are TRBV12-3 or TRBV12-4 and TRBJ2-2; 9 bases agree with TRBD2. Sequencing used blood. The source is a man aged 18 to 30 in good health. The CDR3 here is CASSRGGATGELFF. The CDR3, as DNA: TGTGCCAGCAGCCGCGGGGGGGCGACCGGGGAGCTGTTTTTT.